The 32 T cell receptor beta chains reported below all come from one sample, sequenced in a study of T-cell memory formation after mild COVID-19. TCRdb fed the 5' RACE reads into MiXCR, producing one record per CDR3 protein. The sample carries about 340,000 distinct CDR3 sequences, around 14% recorded once. The sample comprised PBMCs or a T cell subset sorted from them (not recorded which). The receptors were sampled from a man aged 18 to 29 who had mild COVID-19 (a few samples of this study predate the infection). Cell type and time point are not known.

This chain joins TRBV20-1 and TRBJ2-5, with D tentatively TRBD1 (6 bases). Germline V gives CDR1 DFQATT, CDR2 SNEGSKA (reference sequence). The V and J ends lost 7 bases and 2 bases respectively, with 11 bases between them. This CDR3 has 12 amino acids. The CDR3 region is CSGRTGQETQYF. CDR3 in DNA: TGCAGTGGGCGTACAGGGCAAGAGACCCAGTACTTC.

This clonotype appeared a few times. V gene TRBV5-4 combines with J gene TRBJ2-3; no firm D call. Per the germline V gene, CDR1 is SGHNT and CDR2 is YYREEE (reference sequence). The V end lost 5 bases, the J end lost 4 bases, and 11 bases lay between the germline ends. The CDR3 loop spans 13 amino acids. CDR3 amino acids: CASSRVSADTQYF. CDR3 in DNA: TGTGCCAGCAGTCGCGTGTCGGCAGATACGCAGTATTTT.

The gene calls are TRBV2 and TRBJ2-4, with D maybe TRBD1 (7 bases). The CDR3 covers 12 residues. V lost 7 bases to trimming and J lost 9 bases, with 13 bases between them. In germline, CDR1 is SNHLY, CDR2 FYNNEI. DNA of the CDR3: TGTGCCAGCACTACCCAGGGGGGCATTCAGTACTTC. Protein: CASTTQGGIQYF.

The chain carries TRBV19 and TRBJ1-1; D not resolved. Trimming removed 5 bases from V and 2 bases from J, with 9 bases in between. This CDR3 comprises 13 residues. CDR1 and CDR2 from the germline V gene are LNHDA and SQIVND (reference sequence). This chain's CDR3 is CASSPSVNTEAFF. CDR3 nucleotides: TGTGCCAGTAGTCCGTCGGTCAACACTGAAGCTTTCTTT.

This clonotype occurred a few times. The chain carries TRBV19 and TRBJ2-3; D is uncertain. The CDR3 spans 13 residues. The germline V gene has CDR1 LNHDA and CDR2 SQIVND (reference sequence). V lost 5 bases and J lost 4, with 10 bases in between. CDR3 region: CASSAPMADTQYF. CDR3 in DNA: TGTGCCAGTAGTGCCCCGATGGCAGATACGCAGTATTTT.

This clonotype was found many times. The chain combines TRBV7-3 with TRBJ2-3; 14 nucleotides line up with TRBD2. Germline V gene data show CDR1 as SGHTA and CDR2 as FQGTGA. CDR3 size: 15 residues. Trimming removed 5 bases from V and 12 bases from J; junction bases left unmatched: 10. CDR3 amino acids: CASSPGLAGVSIQYF. The CDR3 coding sequence is TGTGCCAGCAGCCCGGGACTAGCGGGGGTTTCTATCCAGTATTTT.

V is TRBV5-1 and J is TRBJ1-4, with D possibly matching TRBD1 (6 bases). Trimming removed 0 bases at V and 5 bases at J, with 8 bases between. CDR3 size: 14 residues. Germline V gives CDR1 SGHRS, CDR2 YFSETQ. The DNA of the CDR3 is TGCGCCAGCAGCTTGGGGACAGAGAATGAAAAACTGTTTTTT. Translation: CASSLGTENEKLFF.

The rearrangement uses TRBV7-9 and TRBJ2-5; D may be TRBD1 or TRBD2 (5 bases each). Germline loops: CDR1 SEHNR, CDR2 FQNEAQ (reference sequence). The length of the CDR3 is 15 residues. V was shortened by 3 bases and J by 5 bases, with 16 bases between the two germline ends. DNA of the CDR3: TGTGCCAGCAGCTTCCTCGGGGACCCTGGGGAGACCCAGTACTTC. It specifies CASSFLGDPGETQYF.

This clonotype occurred a few times. The V and J genes are TRBV6-5 and TRBJ1-1; D is possibly TRBD1 (5 bases). This CDR3 is 16 amino acids long. The V and J ends lost 4 bases and 1 base respectively, with 16 bases between them. Germline loops: CDR1 MNHEY, CDR2 SVGAGI. The CDR3 DNA is TGTGCCAGCAGTTGGGGAGGGGCAGGGAGGAACACTGAAGCTTTCTTT. Amino acid sequence: CASSWGGAGRNTEAFF.

There are a few counts of this clonotype. The V and J genes are TRBV7-2 and TRBJ2-2, with 8 bases aligning to TRBD2. CDR1 and CDR2 (germline): SGHTA, FQGNSA. CDR3 length: 16 amino acids. Trimming removed 4 bases from V and 2 bases from J; junction bases left unmatched: 6. This CDR3 reads CASSWDGGANTGELFF. For the CDR3, the DNA is TGTGCCAGCAGCTGGGACGGGGGGGCAAACACCGGGGAGCTGTTTTTT. The full variable domain, completed using reference TRBV7-2 and TRBJ2-2, is GAGVSQSPSNKVTEKGKDVELRCDPISGHTALYWYRQSLGQGLEFLIYFQGNSAPDKSGLPSDRFSAERTGGSVSTLTIQRTQQEDSAVYLCASSWDGGANTGELFFGEGSRLTVL.

This clonotype turned up a few times. This chain links TRBV4-3 with TRBJ2-3; 7 bases are a match to TRBD2. V was pared by 3 bases and J by 3 bases, with 6 bases of the junction left unmatched. Germline assignment: CDR1 LGHNA and CDR2 YSLEER. The CDR3 covers 15 residues. CDR3 amino acids: CASSQYRGGTDTQYF. As DNA, the CDR3 is TGCGCCAGCAGCCAGTACCGCGGGGGTACAGATACGCAGTATTTT.

The V gene is TRBV5-7, the J gene TRBJ2-5; unclear D gene. TRBV5-7 is marked as an open reading frame, function uncertain. This CDR3 is 15 amino acids long. V was pared by 3 bases and J by 5 bases, with 17 bases between. The DNA of the CDR3 is TGTGCCAGCAGCTGGGTACGGAACAAAATGGAGACCCAGTACTTC. Translating gives CASSWVRNKMETQYF.

This clonotype was observed many times. The chain uses TRBV10-2 and TRBJ2-5, with D possibly TRBD2 on 6 matching bases. This CDR3 region has 13 residues. V lost 4 bases to trimming and J lost 4 bases, with 10 bases between them. In germline, CDR1 is WSHSY, CDR2 SAAADI. The DNA for the CDR3 is TGCGCCAGCAGTGGGGACTCGCGAGAGACCCAGTACTTC. Its protein is CASSGDSRETQYF.

This clonotype was observed a few times. The chain couples TRBV5-4 to TRBJ2-3; the D is unclear. V was shortened by 6 bases and J by 1 base, with 9 bases between the two germline ends. The CDR3 is made up of 13 amino acids. Germline V lookup: CDR1 SGHNT, CDR2 YYREEE (reference sequence). The CDR3 nucleotides read TGTGCCAGCACCACCGTGGGCACAGATACGCAGTATTTT. Translating it yields CASTTVGTDTQYF. The complete variable domain, with remaining parts taken from reference TRBV5-4 and TRBJ2-3, reads ETGVTQSPTHLIKTRGQQVTLRCSSQSGHNTVSWYQQALGQGPQFIFQYYREEENGRGNFPPRFSGLQFPNYSSELNVNALELDDSALYLCASTTVGTDTQYFGPGTRLTVL.

The chain couples TRBV5-1 to TRBJ2-1; 7 nucleotides match TRBD2. Trimming took 4 bases from V and 6 from J; bases not matched to a gene: 7. Looked up from germline, CDR1 is SGHRS and CDR2 is YFSETQ. This CDR3 region has 14 residues. CDR3 in amino acids: CASSPASGGNEQFF. Written as DNA, the CDR3 is TGCGCCAGCAGCCCTGCTTCGGGGGGCAATGAGCAGTTCTTC.

CDR3 in DNA: TGTGCCAGCAGATATGCGGGGGGGTACAATGAGCAGTTCTTC. This gives the protein CASRYAGGYNEQFF. V is TRBV5-5 and J is TRBJ2-1; TRBD2 agrees at 9 bases. Germline assignment: CDR1 SGHKS and CDR2 YYEKEE (reference sequence). The CDR3 totals 14 residues. The ends lost 5 bases at V and 4 bases at J; junction bases unmatched: 4.

The CDR3 sequence is CASSLARDSFYEQYF. Written as DNA, the CDR3 is TGTGCCAGCAGCTTAGCCCGGGACAGCTTCTACGAGCAGTACTTC. The genes are TRBV7-8 and TRBJ2-7; 7 bases align to TRBD1. The CDR3 extends over 15 amino acids. CDR1 is SGHVS and CDR2 is FQNEAQ in the germline V gene. Trimming at V came to 0 bases and at J to 3 bases, leaving 5 bases not matched to a gene.

There are many counts of this clonotype. The rearrangement joins TRBV20-1 to TRBJ2-5, with D possibly being TRBD1 or TRBD2 (5 bases each). V was pared by 3 bases and J by 5 bases, with 10 bases between. Germline V CDR1 and CDR2: DFQATT, SNEGSKA (reference sequence). The CDR3 runs to 12 residues. This CDR3 reads CSASPGRETQYF. DNA of the CDR3: TGCAGTGCTAGCCCGGGGCGGGAGACCCAGTACTTC.

The chain joins TRBV6-6 to TRBJ2-5; 8 nucleotides line up with TRBD2. Germline V gene sequence: CDR1 MNHNY, CDR2 SVGAGI (reference sequence). This CDR3 is 15 amino acids long. V lost 5 bases to trimming and J lost 5 bases; unmatched junction nucleotides: 10. The CDR3 sequence: CASSEGLAGAETQYF. CDR3 nucleotide sequence: TGTGCCAGCAGTGAAGGACTAGCCGGGGCGGAGACCCAGTACTTC.

This clonotype has a count of ten or more. The chain has TRBV15 and TRBJ1-2; weak D call: TRBD1 (5 bases). Trimming removed 0 bases from V and 7 bases from J, with 15 bases in between. CDR1 and CDR2 from the germline V gene are LNHNV and YYDKDF (reference sequence). The CDR3 length is 15 residues. In DNA form, the CDR3 reads TGTGCCACCAGCAGAGATCGGGAGGGGTACCGTGGCTACACCTTC. It specifies CATSRDREGYRGYTF.

The rearrangement links TRBV11-2 to TRBJ1-5; D not certain. Germline lookup yields CDR1 SGHAT and CDR2 FQNNGV. V lost 1 base to trimming and J lost 4 bases, with 11 bases between them. The CDR3 contains 15 residues. The CDR3 protein is CASSLGSSRNQPQHF. CDR3 DNA: TGTGCCAGCAGCTTAGGGTCCTCCCGGAATCAGCCCCAGCATTTT. Combining the CDR3 with reference TRBV11-2 and TRBJ1-5 gives the whole variable domain EAGVAQSPRYKIIEKRQSVAFWCNPISGHATLYWYQQILGQGPKLLIQFQNNGVVDDSQLPKDRFSAERLKGVDSTLKIQPAKLEDSAVYLCASSLGSSRNQPQHFGDGTRLSIL.

J is TRBJ1-1 and V is TRBV29-1, with D hard to call. Looked up from germline, CDR1 is SQVTM and CDR2 is ANQGSEA. The CDR3 loop spans 11 amino acids. Trimming shortened V by 4 bases and J by 5 bases, and 8 bases separated the two germline ends. The CDR3 loop reads CSVVLSTEAFF. The CDR3 coding sequence is TGCAGCGTTGTGCTGTCGACTGAAGCTTTCTTT.

This clonotype was seen a handful of times. The genes are TRBV9 and TRBJ1-1; TRBD1 is a possible D gene (5 bases). With 0 bases removed from V and 3 bases from J, the gap between germline ends came to 12 bases. The length of the CDR3 is 15 residues. CDR1 and CDR2 (germline): SGDLS, YYNGEE. The CDR3, as DNA: TGTGCCAGCAGCGTAGATCCGGGGGGGTACACTGAAGCTTTCTTT. Protein product: CASSVDPGGYTEAFF.

The CDR3 protein is CASSPQAFTGGDEQFF. DNA of the CDR3: TGTGCCAGCAGTCCGCAAGCATTCACAGGGGGCGATGAGCAGTTCTTC. This chain uses TRBV12-3 or TRBV12-4 with TRBJ2-1, with 9 bases identical to TRBD1. The CDR3 is 16 residues long. The junction had 13 bases not matched to a gene; V was cut back by 5 bases and J by 8 bases.

This rearrangement joins TRBV7-2 to TRBJ2-7, with no clear D. This CDR3 has 13 amino acids. Germline CDR1 reads SGHTA; CDR2 reads FQGNSA. Trimming shortened V by 3 bases and J by 2 bases, and 8 bases separated the two germline ends. CDR3 in amino acids: CASSLSAAYEQYV. CDR3 nucleotide sequence: TGTGCCAGCAGCTTGTCGGCAGCCTACGAGCAGTACGTC.

The sample holds a few counts of this clonotype. The chain joins TRBV27 to TRBJ2-1; 9 bases are shared with TRBD2. Trimming removed 2 bases from V and 4 bases from J; junction bases left unmatched: 9. The CDR3 extends over 17 amino acids. The germline V gene has CDR1 MNHEY and CDR2 SMNVEV (reference sequence). CDR3 DNA sequence: TGTGCCAGCAGTTTACCCAGCGGGGGGTTCCCTTACAATGAGCAGTTCTTC. Translating gives CASSLPSGGFPYNEQFF.

The chain uses TRBV6-5 and TRBJ2-7; D is possibly TRBD2 (6 bases). The CDR3 runs 14 residues. Trimming took 6 bases from V and 3 from J, leaving 15 bases between them. Looked up from germline, CDR1 is MNHEY and CDR2 is SVGAGI. The CDR3 protein is CASSSRGSFYEQYV. The CDR3 nucleotides read TGTGCCAGCAGCTCGCGGGGATCTTTCTACGAGCAGTACGTC.

This clonotype has only a few counts. This chain joins TRBV7-2 and TRBJ2-1, with TRBD2 matching 12 bases. CDR1 is SGHTA and CDR2 is FQGNSA in the germline V gene. V shed 5 bases and J 7 bases; nucleotides not matched to a gene: 6. The CDR3 length is 15 residues. CDR3 in amino acids: CASSPSGLAGNEQFF. The CDR3 DNA reads TGTGCCAGCAGCCCCTCGGGACTAGCGGGTAATGAGCAGTTCTTC.

For this clonotype: One junction end disagrees with the germline gene, perhaps due to a read error. J is TRBJ2-3 and V is TRBV7-7; D is unresolved. The CDR3 contains 15 residues. Germline values: CDR1 SSHAT, CDR2 FNYEAQ (reference sequence). CDR3 bases: TGTGCTAGCAGCCCAAACCTGGCCCAGGCAGATACGCAGTATTTT. It encodes CASSPNLAQADTQYF.

The V and J genes are TRBV5-1 and TRBJ2-5; 9 bases are a match to TRBD2. The CDR3 extends over 14 amino acids. Per germline, CDR1 SGHRS and CDR2 YFSETQ. Germline trimming cut 4 bases from V and 2 bases from J; bases unmatched to any gene: 3. The CDR3 sequence is CASSASGAQETQYF. The DNA of the CDR3 is TGCGCCAGCAGCGCTAGCGGGGCTCAAGAGACCCAGTACTTC. Together with reference TRBV5-1 and TRBJ2-5, the CDR3 gives the full variable domain: KAGVTQTPRYLIKTRGQQVTLSCSPISGHRSVSWYQQTPGQGLQFLFEYFSETQRNKGNFPGRFSGRQFSNSRSEMNVSTLELGDSALYLCASSASGAQETQYFGPGTRLLVL.

This sequence joins TRBV12-3 or TRBV12-4 and TRBJ2-1, with D possibly TRBD2 on 5 matching bases. This CDR3 spans 14 amino acids. Between the trimmed V and J ends, which lost 3 bases and 10 bases, there was a span of 16 bases. For the CDR3, the DNA is TGTGCCAGCAGTTTGGATCTGGACTTGGGGGAGCAGTTCTTC. It encodes CASSLDLDLGEQFF.

This clonotype has just a few counts. CDR3 in amino acids: CASSLIPGWASGELFF. The CDR3 nucleotides read TGTGCCAGCAGCTTAATCCCGGGGTGGGCTTCCGGGGAGCTGTTTTTT. The V call is TRBV7-3, the J call TRBJ2-2, with D possibly being TRBD2 (5 bases). Trimming cost V 1 base and J 6 bases, with 15 bases left between them. CDR1 and CDR2 from the germline V gene are SGHTA and FQGTGA. This CDR3 has 16 residues.